What follows is one TCR beta chain and its context. The target antigen is unknown. This sample was included in a study of cytomegalovirus exposure and HLA in healthy donors. Study information: Earlier sequencing of some 190 million T cells yielded nearly 120 million unique TCR beta sequences. General study results and limits: The analysis excluded some indistinguishable V segments, including TRBV6-2 and TRBV6-3. Later analysis revealed greater clonal expansion in HLA-associated TCR beta chains than in equally common others. One later analysis reportedly identified an Asian-associated ancestry cluster that showed fewer N-insertions than the 666-donor mean.

The CDR3 loop spans 15 amino acids. CDR1 is SGHTA, CDR2 FQGTGA, per germline. The junction had 3 bases not matched to a gene; V was cut back by 3 bases and J by 0 bases. The PCR made use of 60 Vbeta and 13 Jbeta primers. Sequenced by immunoSEQ multiplex PCR; TCRdb stores in-frame clones only, minus some. The sample has some 140,000 clones; around 77% are singletons. V is TRBV7-3 and J is TRBJ2-3; 7 bases match TRBD2. Sequencing was done on a sample of PBMCs. This TCR derives from a man aged 45-65 years in good health and CMV-seronegative. The CDR3 reads CASSFGRGSTDTQYF. CDR3 DNA sequence: TGTGCCAGCAGCTTCGGGCGGGGGAGCACAGATACGCAGTATTTT.